This is a list of T cell receptor beta chains from one sample in a study of CD8 T cells in ankylosing spondylitis. TCRdb passed the 5' RACE reads through MiXCR, listing each CDR3 protein once. This sample has about 200,000 distinct CDR3 sequences; around 13% occur once, and the top ten carry approximately 16%. Specimen: blood, either unsorted or a sorted T cell fraction (not recorded which). Receptors originate from a male donor with ankylosing spondylitis or in good health (not recorded which). Each CDR3 is given with its conserved first and last residue. Fields, in order: V gene, D gene, clone size, J gene, CDR3 protein, CDR3 DNA. A D gene is named only where the DNA matches it firmly. Clone size is not always given. Where it is, it says once, few, many or a class for expanded clones.

>TRBV6-5|-|-|TRBJ2-5
CASSYEGGAQETQYF
TGTGCCAGCAGTTACGAAGGAGGGGCGCAAGAGACCCAGTACTTC
>TRBV27|TRBD2|-|TRBJ2-7
CASSWSGGNGEQYF
TGTGCCAGCAGTTGGTCGGGAGGAAACGGCGAGCAGTACTTC
>TRBV29-1|-|many|TRBJ2-3
CSVGGFTDTQYF
TGCAGCGTTGGAGGCTTTACAGATACGCAGTATTTT
>TRBV6-1|-|few|TRBJ2-7
CASWANEQYF
TGTGCTTCGTGGGCCAACGAGCAGTACTTC
>TRBV7-8|-|few|TRBJ2-3
CASSPFYWDVSTDTQYF
TGTGCCAGCAGCCCTTTCTACTGGGATGTTAGCACAGATACGCAGTATTTT
>TRBV15|-|many|TRBJ2-2
CATSPGGEAGELFF
TGTGCCACCAGCCCCGGAGGGGAGGCCGGGGAGCTGTTTTTT
>TRBV4-1|-|many|TRBJ2-1
CASSQVGTDEQFF
TGCGCCAGCAGCCAAGTGGGGACCGATGAGCAGTTCTTC
>TRBV7-9|-|-|TRBJ2-1
CASSRESSYNEQFF
TGTGCCAGCAGCCGGGAGAGCTCCTACAATGAGCAGTTCTTC
>TRBV6-1|-|-|TRBJ2-1
CASSGGTPYNEQFF
TGTGCCAGCAGTGGCGGGACTCCCTACAATGAGCAGTTCTTC
>TRBV4-1|TRBD2|many|TRBJ2-1
CASSQAWERGSSYNEQFF
TGCGCCAGCAGCCAAGCTTGGGAGCGGGGGAGCTCCTACAATGAGCAGTTCTTC
>TRBV28|-|many|TRBJ2-7
CASSPIQGLYEQYF
TGTGCCAGCTCTCCTATACAGGGTCTCTACGAGCAGTACTTC
>TRBV6-1|TRBD1|many|TRBJ1-5
CATQRTGSNQPQHF
TGTGCCACCCAACGGACAGGGTCAAATCAGCCCCAGCATTTT
>TRBV6-5|-|few|TRBJ2-2
CASSYGVATNTGELFF
TGTGCCAGCAGTTACGGGGTAGCGACGAACACCGGGGAGCTGTTTTTT
>TRBV5-1|TRBD2|few|TRBJ2-3
CASSPGEGSDTQYF
TGCGCCAGCTCCCCCGGGGAGGGCTCAGATACGCAGTATTTT
>TRBV7-9|TRBD2|-|TRBJ2-7
CASSSIAGLLSYEQYF
TGTGCCAGCAGCTCCATAGCGGGACTCCTTTCCTACGAGCAGTACTTC
>TRBV4-2|-|-|TRBJ2-7
CASSPGLFSYAQYF
TGTGCCAGCAGCCCCGGACTCTTCTCCTACGCGCAGTACTTC
>TRBV12-3/TRBV12-4|-|few|TRBJ2-7
CASGGSGAGEQYF
TGTGCCAGCGGGGGGTCGGGGGCAGGGGAGCAGTACTTC
>TRBV7-9|TRBD1|few|TRBJ2-1
CASSHGTGDYNEQFF
TGTGCCAGCAGCCACGGGACAGGAGACTACAATGAGCAGTTCTTC
>TRBV6-6|-|few|TRBJ1-1
CASSYGSEAFF
TGTGCCAGCAGTTACGGTTCTGAAGCTTTCTTT
>TRBV5-4|-|once|TRBJ2-7
CASSLIDRTYEQYF
TGTGCCAGCAGCTTGATTGACAGGACCTACGAGCAGTACTTC
>TRBV5-8|-|-|TRBJ2-5
CASSFLDRTQYF
TGTGCCAGCAGCTTCCTCGACAGAACCCAGTACTTC
>TRBV2|-|few|TRBJ2-7
CASTYSYEQYF
TGTGCCAGCACCTACTCCTACGAGCAGTACTTC
>TRBV12-3/TRBV12-4|TRBD1|few|TRBJ1-1
CASRRGQPNTEAFF
TGTGCCAGCAGACGGGGACAGCCTAACACTGAAGCTTTCTTT
>TRBV13|-|few|TRBJ1-1
CASTLSDSMNTEAFF
TGTGCCAGCACCCTCTCTGACAGTATGAACACTGAAGCTTTCTTT
>TRBV3-1|-|few|TRBJ2-2
CASSQQPGLMNTGELFF
TGTGCCAGCAGCCAACAGCCGGGACTTATGAACACCGGGGAGCTGTTTTTT